The present entry profiles one T cell receptor (beta chain) with its context. Its specific antigen is unknown. The record has no base qualities; no much larger clone is one base away. The sample is drawn from a study of cytomegalovirus exposure and HLA in healthy donors (dated by TCRdb to the late 2010s). In the study overall: According to an earlier analysis of a few hundred of the donors, about 179 million T cells yielded 117 million unique TCR beta sequences and around 280 Gb of sequence data. An early release covering roughly 600 HLA-typed donors comprised approximately 300 gigabases of sequencing data and about 90 million unique TCR sequences. Among the roughly 380 genotyped donors, approximately 81% belonged to the genetic ancestry cluster associated with self-reported Caucasian donors. The aim of the study was to test whether cataloging public T cell receptors could identify signatures of past pathogen exposure. The study used immunosequencing to profile the T cell repertoires of about 670 subjects and linked those repertoires to cytomegalovirus serostatus. Along with the roughly 670-subject first cohort, a separate validation cohort of around 120 different subjects was used. To predict cytomegalovirus infection status, the study brought together high-throughput TCR immunosequencing, statistical association of individual TCRs with disease status, and machine learning. A later analysis re-analyzed previously published TCR beta repertoires from hundreds of donors and added high-resolution HLA genotyping to study TCR occurrence patterns. Rather than drawing on any new phenotypic data, the later analysis identified candidate immune exposures from TCR beta sequences and the way those sequences occurred across donors. An earlier analysis of approximately 630 of the donors applied high-throughput TCR beta sequencing to assess whether each TCR beta V gene segment acted as functional or pseudogenic. Donor age, sex, ethnicity and CMV serostatus were compiled alongside the repertoire data. A later genetic analysis used genome-wide SNP genotypes for 398 of the 666 donors, treating that subset as a discovery cohort. All discovery cohort repertoires had been generated using a single sequencing platform. Both class I and class II loci were covered by HLA typing, at four-digit resolution. Typing coverage differed by locus: A, B, C, DRB1 and DQB1 were typed in about 620-640 donors, DQA1 in about 500, DPA1 in around 580, and DPB1 in 450 to 480. Roughly five DR-DQ haplotypes were treated as single units for association and clustering because of strong linkage in the cohort. Across 300 to 400 genotyped donors of the cohort, an average of approximately 200,000 unique TCR beta nucleotide sequences per donor were sequenced, and around 20% of those sequences were non-productive. Study-level results and caveats: HLA typing was unavailable for some donors at each locus, so association tests used only the typed subset. In a later analysis, TCR association rates were found to vary across HLA loci, with the most associated TCRs seen for DRB1 alleles and the fewest for HLA-C alleles. Fewer than 20 rarely observed V segments, including chromosome 9 orphons, were excluded from the earlier analysis of approximately 600 of the donors because counts were too low. Immune exposure information for the cohort was limited to CMV serostatus. The cohort was sequenced for TCR beta chains only, and without alpha or paired-chain data the features that could be detected were limited. Compared with equally common non-associated chains, HLA-associated TCR beta chains in a later analysis were more clonally expanded and had lower generation probabilities. A later genetic analysis reported fewer N-insertions in productive TCRs among donors in an Asian-associated ancestry cluster than the roughly 650-donor mean. Correlated functional status among segregating V segments might reflect linkage disequilibrium, but an unknown experimental factor could not be ruled out. Most TCR sequences were seen in very few donors, while some public TCRs were found in many individuals. The sequencing pipeline was judged likely to have produced a cluster of highly shared sequence variants as a technical artifact. V-gene and J-gene trimming of TCR beta chains was associated with a missense DCLRE1C variant in a later genetic analysis, and the association was replicated in an independent cohort. The authors suggested that the approach could potentially be generalized to other disease states and immunological phenotypes. A later analysis reported that several top co-occurrence clusters appeared linked to parvovirus B19, influenza, CMV and Epstein-Barr virus. Strong co-occurrence of HLA alleles, especially DR and DQ, made assigning TCR associations to individual alleles difficult. A further reported finding was that TCR beta sequences accurately predicted the HLA-A and HLA-B alleles for most subjects in the first cohort. According to a later analysis, most CMV-associated TCR beta chains appeared to be HLA-restricted, and the HLA associations seemed to be driven largely by CMV exposure. Roughly uniform sequencing depth across donors was assumed in presence/absence analyses, although this assumption may not hold. Broadly in line with IMGT annotations, most TCR beta V segments showed up in productive rearrangements about 90% or about 30% of the time in an earlier analysis of several hundred of the donors. The classifier was reported to diagnose cytomegalovirus status with high specificity and sensitivity in both the original and validation cohorts. In vitro tests confirmed that a few of the cytomegalovirus-associated TCR beta chains recognize cytomegalovirus antigens. A later analysis associated roughly 17,000 TCR beta sequences with specific HLA alleles at a false discovery rate of 0.05. A total of 150 or so TCR beta chains were listed by the study as associated with cytomegalovirus.

The cohort comprised fewer than 700 healthy bone marrow donors. At the time of sampling, every cohort member was nominally healthy, though immune exposures that went unrecorded were likely present. The donor tested CMV seronegative and was one of the 352 seronegative cohort members. Each donor provided a peripheral blood sample, and peripheral blood mononuclear cells were used for TCR beta sequencing. The Qiagen DNeasy Blood Extraction Kit was used to extract genomic DNA from the blood cell samples. The library relied on the immunoSEQ multiplex PCR assay. For the multiplex PCR, a mixture combining 60 forward primers for TCR Vbeta segments and 13 reverse primers for TCR Jbeta segments was used. The CDR3 region of rearranged TCR beta genes was amplified from genomic DNA by a multiplex PCR assay. The amplified TCR beta libraries were sequenced on the Illumina HiSeq System as 87-base-pair reads. The paper's data handling went like this. A later analysis counted around 72 million unique TCR beta chains across the 650 to 800 repertoires, and 9 million to 14 million of these chains were shared by at least two donors. A nearest-neighbor algorithm error-corrected the raw reads and collapsed the reads into unique sequences, merging closely related sequences to remove PCR and sequencing errors. V, D and J gene segments were assigned by aligning CDR3 sequences to IMGT reference sequences. For a sequence to be retained, a match of at least six nucleotides was required to both a V gene segment and a J gene segment. Rearrangements were called productive when the CDR3 lacked stop codons and stayed in frame with V and J; all others were non-productive. CDR3 was defined by IMGT convention, running from the second conserved V-encoded cysteine to the conserved J-encoded phenylalanine. The earlier analysis of a few hundred of the donors excluded sequences that lacked an unambiguous match to a single V gene segment. In an earlier analysis of 450 to 700 of the donors, V segments were called functional above 56.7% productive rearrangements and were called segregating when the between-donor standard deviation exceeded 5%. A statistical classification framework was developed to diagnose cytomegalovirus status using the catalog of TCR beta chain sequences. A later analysis assigned V and J genes by comparing TCR nucleotide sequences with IMGT/GENE-DB human TR gene sequences. A later analysis assigned CDR3 sequences and most-parsimonious VDJ recombination scenarios with the TCRdist pipeline. In a later analysis, each TCR beta chain was defined by its CDR3 amino acid sequence together with its V-gene family, and reads lacking a unique V-gene family were excluded. To address suspected cross-contamination and a sequencing artifact, a later analysis removed a few hundred highly shared, low-generation-probability nucleotide sequences. In a later analysis, a clonal expansion index for each public chain was calculated from normalized within-repertoire ranks of inferred template counts. A later analysis computed generation probabilities with a VDJ recombination model fitted to out-of-frame rearrangements, and checked the results against IGoR. In a later analysis, hypergeometric tests were used to score TCR-TCR, TCR-HLA and TCR-CMV co-occurrence, with a repertoire-size bias correction applied to TCR pairs. To estimate false discovery rates, a later analysis permuted the HLA or CMV assignments 20 times. A later analysis grouped co-occurring TCRs with DBSCAN, adding TCRdist sequence similarity when clustering within HLA-allele-positive subsets. Repertoires with fewer than 30,000 or more than 120,000 public chains were left out of co-occurrence clustering, as were five repertoires with anomalous nucleotide sharing. The source is immuneACCESS, and TCRdb retained only in-frame sequences with V and J called. Part of the clones is not carried over; for the studies checked, unresolved V genes explain less than half of this, and the remainder is unexplained. V and J calls and clone size follow that table, whereas D and trimming were derived from the DNA. Present in this sample are some 240,000 clones, approximately 82% of which were seen just once. The top ten clonotypes cover 3.5% to 4% of the sample.

Sequences were obtained from PBMCs. The clonotype originates from a male donor in good health and CMV-seronegative.

The nucleotide sequence is TGTGCCAGCAGCGACCGGGACAGGGGAAACAATGAGCAGTTCTTC. The encoded protein is CASSDRDRGNNEQFF. Recombination connected TRBV7-9 to TRBJ2-1; 10 bases in the middle match TRBD1. CDR1 and CDR2 are read off the germline V gene (reference sequence) as SEHNR and FQNEAQ. The CDR3 goes from the cysteine to the phenylalanine over 15 residues. Just CDR3 DNA is preserved here, 45 bases in frame from base 1. Trimming takes 5 bases off V and 5 bases off J; junction bases not matched to a gene: 6.